Sequencing of this TCR beta chain was carried out in a study of CXCR3-negative and CXCR3-positive naive CD8 T cells. Looking at the study overall: Across all libraries, TRB reads numbered around 140 million, with about 1.5 +/- 0.3 million in each library.

CDR3 length: 20 amino acids. CDR1 is MNHEY and CDR2 is SVGEGT in the germline V gene. Libraries of TRB cDNA were made by 5' RACE and carried UMIs. Using the 5' RACE reads, TCRdb records one entry per CDR3 protein without DNA. This sample's table has 45,000 to 65,000 distinct CDR3 sequences. Findings and limits, study-wide: CD5 surface expression was similar among naive subsets, and TCR strength was estimated by inference from TRB CDR3 properties. Expression of CXCR3 was partially reduced after cryopreservation, and fresh PBMCs were used in most assays.

Details on this clonotype: Its antigen remains unknown.

The receptor was isolated from a human donor in good health. Some clones in this sample may be carry-over from other donors' samples. Material for sequencing was memory CD8+ T cells from blood. The rearrangement uses TRBV6-2 or TRBV6-3 and TRBJ1-5; TCRdb selects TRBD1, and the lack of DNA leaves this call unchecked. The CDR3 region is CASSYSRLLGQPVGNQPQHF.